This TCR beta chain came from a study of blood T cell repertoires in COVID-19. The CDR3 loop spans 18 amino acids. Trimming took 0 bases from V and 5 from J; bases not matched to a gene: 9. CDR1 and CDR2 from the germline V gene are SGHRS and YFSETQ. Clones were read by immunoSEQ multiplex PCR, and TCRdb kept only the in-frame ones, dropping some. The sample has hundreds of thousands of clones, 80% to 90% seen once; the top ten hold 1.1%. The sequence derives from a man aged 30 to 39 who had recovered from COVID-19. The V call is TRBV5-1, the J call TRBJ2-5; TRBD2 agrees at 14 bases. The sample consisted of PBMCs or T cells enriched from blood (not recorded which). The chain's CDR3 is CASSLGRRLAGGPETQYF. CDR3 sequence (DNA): TGCGCCAGCAGCTTGGGGAGGAGACTAGCGGGAGGGCCGGAGACCCAGTACTTC. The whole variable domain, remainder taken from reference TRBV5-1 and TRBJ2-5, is KAGVTQTPRYLIKTRGQQVTLSCSPISGHRSVSWYQQTPGQGLQFLFEYFSETQRNKGNFPGRFSGRQFSNSRSEMNVSTLELGDSALYLCASSLGRRLAGGPETQYFGPGTRLLVL.